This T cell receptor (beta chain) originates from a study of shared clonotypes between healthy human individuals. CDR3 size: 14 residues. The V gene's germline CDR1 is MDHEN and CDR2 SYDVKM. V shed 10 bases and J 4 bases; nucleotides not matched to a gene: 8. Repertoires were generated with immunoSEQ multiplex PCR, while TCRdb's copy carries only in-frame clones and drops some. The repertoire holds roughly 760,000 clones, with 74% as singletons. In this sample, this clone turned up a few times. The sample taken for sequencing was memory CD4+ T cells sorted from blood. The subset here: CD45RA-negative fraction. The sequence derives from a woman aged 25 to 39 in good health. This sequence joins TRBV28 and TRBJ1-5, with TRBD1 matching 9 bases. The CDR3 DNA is TGTGCCACCTTGGACAGGGGAAATAATCAGCCCCAGCATTTT. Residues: CATLDRGNNQPQHF.